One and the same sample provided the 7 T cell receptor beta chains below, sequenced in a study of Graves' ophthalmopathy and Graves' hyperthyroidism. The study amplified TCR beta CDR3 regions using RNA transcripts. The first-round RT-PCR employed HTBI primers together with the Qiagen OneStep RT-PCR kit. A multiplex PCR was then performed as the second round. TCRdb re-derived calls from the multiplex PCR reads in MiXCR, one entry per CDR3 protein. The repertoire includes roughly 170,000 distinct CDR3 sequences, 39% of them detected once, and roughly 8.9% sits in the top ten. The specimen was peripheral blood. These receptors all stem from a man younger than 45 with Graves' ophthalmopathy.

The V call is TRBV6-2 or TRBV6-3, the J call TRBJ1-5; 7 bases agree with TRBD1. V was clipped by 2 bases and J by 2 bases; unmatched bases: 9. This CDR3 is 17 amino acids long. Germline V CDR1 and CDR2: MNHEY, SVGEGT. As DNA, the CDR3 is TGTGCCAGCAGTTACAGGACAGGCCCCGTGGGCAATCAGCCCCAGCATTTT. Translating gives CASSYRTGPVGNQPQHF.

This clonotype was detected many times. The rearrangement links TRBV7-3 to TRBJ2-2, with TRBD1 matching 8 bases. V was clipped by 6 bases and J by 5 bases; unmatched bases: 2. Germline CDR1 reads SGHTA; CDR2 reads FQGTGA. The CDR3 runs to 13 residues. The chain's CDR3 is CASRDRETGELFF. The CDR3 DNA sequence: TGTGCCAGCAGGGACAGGGAGACCGGGGAGCTGTTTTTT.

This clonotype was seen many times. Here the CDR3 DNA reads TGCGCCAGCAGCCAAGAAACCCGAGGCCAAGAGACCCAGTACTTC. It translates to CASSQETRGQETQYF. The V gene is TRBV4-1, the J gene TRBJ2-5; D remains unclear. V shed 0 bases and J shed 1 base, with 9 bases lying between them. From germline, CDR1 is MGHRA and CDR2 YSYEKL. The CDR3 consists of 15 residues.

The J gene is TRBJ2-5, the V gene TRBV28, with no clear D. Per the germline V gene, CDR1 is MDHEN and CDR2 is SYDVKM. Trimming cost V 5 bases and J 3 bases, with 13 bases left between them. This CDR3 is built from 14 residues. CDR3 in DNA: TGTGCCAGCAGTCAACCGGCGCCGGAAGAGACCCAGTACTTC. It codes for CASSQPAPEETQYF.

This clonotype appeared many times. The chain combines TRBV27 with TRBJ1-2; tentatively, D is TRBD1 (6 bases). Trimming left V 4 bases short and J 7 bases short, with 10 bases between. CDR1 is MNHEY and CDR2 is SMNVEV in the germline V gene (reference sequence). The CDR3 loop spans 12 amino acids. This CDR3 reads CASSSGGIGYTF. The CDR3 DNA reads TGTGCCAGCAGTTCCGGGGGCATTGGCTACACCTTC.

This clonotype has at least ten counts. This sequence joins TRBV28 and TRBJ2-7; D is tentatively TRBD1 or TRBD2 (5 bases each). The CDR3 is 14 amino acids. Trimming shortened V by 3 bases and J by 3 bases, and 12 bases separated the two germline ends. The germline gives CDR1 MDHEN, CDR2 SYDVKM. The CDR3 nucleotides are TGTGCCAGCAGTTTCGAGGGGTTTGGCTACGAGCAGTACTTC. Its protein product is CASSFEGFGYEQYF. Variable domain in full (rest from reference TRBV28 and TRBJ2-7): DVKVTQSSRYLVKRTGEKVFLECVQDMDHENMFWYRQDPGLGLRLIYFSYDVKMKEKGDIPEGYSVSREKKERFSLILESASTNQTSMYLCASSFEGFGYEQYFGPGTRLTVT.

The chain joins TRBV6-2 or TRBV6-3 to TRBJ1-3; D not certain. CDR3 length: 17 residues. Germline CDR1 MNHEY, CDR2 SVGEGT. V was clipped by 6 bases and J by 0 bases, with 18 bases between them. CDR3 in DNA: TGTGCCAGCAGCCTCTCGTCACAGTGGGACTCTGGAAACACCATATATTTT. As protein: CASSLSSQWDSGNTIYF.